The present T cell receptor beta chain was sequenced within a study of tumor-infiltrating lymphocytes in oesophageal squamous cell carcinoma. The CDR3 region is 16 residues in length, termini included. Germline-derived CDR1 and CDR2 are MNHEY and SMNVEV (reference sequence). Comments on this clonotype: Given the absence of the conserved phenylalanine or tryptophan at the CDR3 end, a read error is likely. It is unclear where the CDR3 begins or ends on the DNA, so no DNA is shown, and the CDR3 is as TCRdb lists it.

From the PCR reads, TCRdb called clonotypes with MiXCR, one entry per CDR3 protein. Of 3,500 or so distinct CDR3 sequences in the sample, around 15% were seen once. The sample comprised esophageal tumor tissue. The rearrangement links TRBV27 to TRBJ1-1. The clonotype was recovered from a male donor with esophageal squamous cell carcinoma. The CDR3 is CASSLGLAYNEQFFGQ.